The present T cell receptor (beta chain) was sequenced within a study of post-analysis software for immune sequencing data. Regarding the study as a whole: Patients had higher frequencies than controls of about 5 TRBV segments, including TRBV5-6, TRBV5-1 and TRBV20-1.

Concerning this clonotype itself: No antigen is known for it.

Unique molecular identifiers were built into the TCR beta cDNA libraries. TCRdb fed the PCR reads into MiXCR, producing one record per CDR3 protein. The table has about 460,000 distinct CDR3 sequences, under 55% seen once; the top ten hold about 12%. This CDR3 has 15 amino acids. The receptor comes from a girl between 5 and 17 years old with multiple sclerosis. V gene TRBV21-1 combines with J gene TRBJ2-7. TRBV21-1 is flagged as a pseudogene. Sequences were obtained from blood. CDR3 sequence: CASSKGRESSYEQYF. The CDR3 DNA sequence: TGTGCCAGCAGCAAAGGAAGGGAGAGCTCCTACGAGCAGTACTTC.